The rows below give T cell receptor beta chains drawn from one sample of a study of identical twins. TCRdb recomputed calls from the 5' RACE reads with MiXCR, one row per CDR3 protein. The sample lists about 810,000 distinct CDR3 sequences, about 12% occurring once. This sample also appeared in a second study, on yellow fever vaccine responses in identical twins.

The sequenced sample consisted of PBMCs. The receptors here all came from a woman younger than 35 in good health. The CDR3 runs from the conserved cysteine through the conserved F or W. D genes are given only for firm matches. Clone size, where shown, is once, few, many, or a class for clones that have expanded.

NA,15,TRBV5-1,TRBJ2-3,NA,CASSAKSWAADTQYF,TGCGCCAGCAGCGCAAAATCATGGGCGGCAGATACGCAGTATTTT
many,14,TRBV20-1,TRBJ2-4,NA,CSSPLGLAKNIQYF,TGCAGTTCACCTTTGGGACTAGCCAAAAACATTCAGTACTTC
few,16,TRBV24-1,TRBJ2-1,TRBD2,CATSDPELAGLNEQFF,TGTGCCACCAGTGACCCTGAACTAGCGGGACTCAATGAGCAGTTCTTC
NA,14,TRBV6-1,TRBJ2-2,NA,CASRIHGSTGELFF,TGTGCCAGCCGGATTCACGGTTCTACCGGGGAGCTGTTTTTT
NA,18,TRBV10-3,TRBJ2-2,TRBD1,CATTLRGQGTSNTGELFF,TGTGCCACAACACTGCGGGGACAGGGGACATCGAACACCGGGGAGCTGTTTTTT
NA,12,TRBV29-1,TRBJ2-3,NA,CSVSGSTDTQYF,TGCAGCGTGAGCGGGAGCACAGATACGCAGTATTTT
many,14,TRBV3-1,TRBJ2-1,NA,CASSQAGQYNEQFF,TGTGCCAGCAGCCAGGCGGGACAGTACAATGAGCAGTTCTTC
NA,17,TRBV4-1,TRBJ2-5,NA,CASSQEERWVQRETQYF,TGCGCCAGCAGCCAAGAAGAGCGATGGGTCCAACGGGAGACCCAGTACTTC
few,15,TRBV7-9,TRBJ2-5,NA,CASSLTTVPIETQYF,TGTGCCAGCAGCTTAACGACAGTCCCTATTGAGACCCAGTACTTC
once,14,TRBV2,TRBJ1-2,TRBD1,CASTLTGVDGGYTF,TGTGCCAGCACTCTGACAGGGGTAGACGGTGGCTACACCTTC
few,12,TRBV20-1,TRBJ2-7,TRBD2,CSATAGGYEQYF,TGCAGTGCTACCGCGGGGGGCTACGAGCAGTACTTC
NA,14,TRBV5-6,TRBJ2-5,NA,CASSGGTPKETQYF,TGTGCCAGCAGCGGCGGGACACCAAAAGAGACCCAGTACTTC
NA,15,TRBV7-8,TRBJ2-7,TRBD2,CASTTTSGTSYEQYF,TGTGCCAGCACCACGACTAGCGGGACTTCCTACGAGCAGTACTTC
NA,8,TRBV20-1,TRBJ1-2,TRBD1,CSANRGLF,TGCAGTGCTAACAGGGGGCTCTTC
few,14,TRBV24-1,TRBJ2-3,NA,CATKANSESDTQYF,TGTGCCACCAAGGCCAATTCCGAGTCCGATACGCAGTATTTT
few,12,TRBV29-1,TRBJ2-7,TRBD1,CSVTGGHYEQYF,TGCAGCGTTACAGGGGGACACTACGAGCAGTACTTC
many,13,TRBV12-3/TRBV12-4,TRBJ2-1,NA,CASSESSYNEQFF,TGTGCCAGCAGTGAAAGCTCCTACAATGAGCAGTTCTTC
NA,14,TRBV12-3/TRBV12-4,TRBJ2-1,NA,CASSFGRPSDEQFF,TGTGCCAGCAGTTTTGGCAGACCTTCGGATGAGCAGTTCTTC
few,16,TRBV7-9,TRBJ2-1,TRBD2,CASSHPTSERFYEQFF,TGTGCCAGCAGCCACCCAACTAGCGAGCGATTCTATGAGCAGTTCTTC
few,15,TRBV3-1,TRBJ1-2,TRBD1,CASSPRTGINYGYTF,TGTGCCAGCAGCCCTCGGACAGGGATAAACTATGGCTACACCTTC
few,15,TRBV28,TRBJ2-1,NA,CASSLEGPLLNEQFF,TGTGCCAGCAGTTTAGAGGGGCCCTTGTTGAATGAGCAGTTCTTC
few,16,TRBV6-1,TRBJ2-3,TRBD2,CASSTRTSALTDTQYF,TGTGCCAGCAGTACGAGGACTAGCGCCCTTACAGATACGCAGTATTTT
NA,15,TRBV9,TRBJ2-7,NA,CASSPGGQGWYEQYF,TGTGCCAGCTCCCCTGGGGGGCAGGGTTGGTACGAGCAGTACTTC
few,16,TRBV7-8,TRBJ2-3,TRBD2,CASSLVLAGGPTFQYF,TGTGCCAGCAGCTTAGTCCTAGCGGGAGGCCCTACGTTCCAGTATTTT
once,13,TRBV18,TRBJ2-1,TRBD1,CASTLQGAGEQFF,TGTGCCAGCACACTACAGGGGGCTGGGGAGCAGTTCTTC
NA,12,TRBV18,TRBJ2-5,NA,CASSPMEETQYF,TGTGCCAGCTCACCAATGGAAGAGACCCAGTACTTC
few,15,TRBV6-5,TRBJ2-7,TRBD2,CASSYSPGTTYEQYF,TGTGCCAGCAGTTACTCCCCCGGGACTACCTACGAGCAGTACTTC
few,13,TRBV2,TRBJ2-1,TRBD1,CASSELGTALQVF,TGTGCCAGCAGTGAATTGGGGACAGCCCTTCAGGTCTTC
many,11,TRBV29-1,TRBJ2-3,NA,CSVADTDTQYF,TGCAGCGTAGCCGACACAGATACGCAGTATTTT
NA,15,TRBV20-1,TRBJ2-1,NA,CSAREEQAGYNEQFF,TGCAGTGCTAGAGAAGAACAGGCGGGCTACAATGAGCAGTTCTTC
NA,17,TRBV7-2,TRBJ2-2,TRBD2,CASSLEPAGANTGELFF,TGTGCCAGCAGCTTAGAGCCAGCGGGGGCGAACACCGGGGAGCTGTTTTTT
NA,16,TRBV19,TRBJ2-1,TRBD2,CASSIPPSGRKNEQFF,TGTGCCAGTAGTATACCCCCAAGCGGGAGAAAGAATGAGCAGTTCTTC
NA,16,TRBV20-1,TRBJ2-3,NA,CSARDKKTYTTDTQYF,TGCAGTGCTAGAGATAAAAAGACATACACCACAGATACGCAGTATTTT
NA,14,TRBV28,TRBJ1-6,NA,CASRGGGLGSPLHF,TGTGCCAGCAGGGGCGGGGGGCTAGGTTCACCCCTCCACTTT
NA,21,TRBV20-1,TRBJ2-1,TRBD2,CSARDLQGEGLAGAGLNEQFF,TGCAGTGCTAGAGATCTGCAGGGTGAGGGACTAGCGGGAGCGGGTCTAAATGAGCAGTTCTTC
few,15,TRBV3-1,TRBJ2-5,NA,CASSLSGISGETQYF,TGTGCCAGCAGCCTCTCAGGGATTTCGGGGGAGACCCAGTACTTC
many,16,TRBV12-3/TRBV12-4,TRBJ2-3,TRBD2,CASAGAGGWGTDTQYF,TGTGCCAGCGCGGGAGCGGGGGGTTGGGGCACAGATACGCAGTATTTT
many,15,TRBV28,TRBJ2-1,TRBD2,CASSFTPGLYNEQFF,TGTGCCAGCAGTTTTACCCCGGGACTATACAATGAGCAGTTCTTC
few,15,TRBV7-9,TRBJ2-5,NA,CASSSFRETQETQYF,TGTGCCAGCAGTTCATTCCGGGAAACCCAAGAGACCCAGTACTTC
few,17,TRBV27,TRBJ2-2,NA,CASSLDIRGGNTGELFF,TGTGCCAGCAGTTTAGATATCAGGGGAGGGAACACCGGGGAGCTGTTTTTT